The 20 T cell receptor beta chains listed next were all sequenced from one sample in a study of T-cell memory formation after mild COVID-19. Using its own MiXCR run on the 5' RACE reads, TCRdb lists one record per CDR3 protein. The sample shows about 340,000 distinct CDR3 sequences, about 16% of them seen only once. Sample: PBMCs or a T cell subset sorted from them (not recorded which). The receptors shown here come from a man aged 18 to 35 who had mild COVID-19 (a few samples of this study predate the infection). Cell type and time point are not known.

This chain uses TRBV11-1 with TRBJ2-2; TRBD1 might be the D (6 bases). The CDR3 spans 15 residues. The germline V gene encodes CDR1 SGHAT and CDR2 FQDESV (reference sequence). The V end lost 2 bases, the J end lost 3 bases, and 10 bases lay between the germline ends. CDR3 sequence: CASSLTGLDTGELFF. CDR3 coding DNA: TGTGCCAGCAGCTTAACAGGGCTCGACACCGGGGAGCTGTTTTTT.

The CDR3 bases are TGCGCCAGCAAACCGACAGGGAAGGCTTCACCCCTCCACTTT. Protein: CASKPTGKASPLHF. The chain uses TRBV4-1 and TRBJ1-6; TRBD1 agrees at 7 bases. The CDR3 contains 14 residues. V dropped 7 bases and J dropped 9; count of bases not matched to a gene: 9. The germline V gene encodes CDR1 MGHRA and CDR2 YSYEKL.

The chain employs TRBV2 and TRBJ2-5; 12 bases agree with TRBD2. The V gene's germline CDR1 is SNHLY and CDR2 FYNNEI. V was pared by 5 bases and J by 7 bases, with 8 bases of the junction left unmatched. This CDR3 has 15 residues. CDR3 residues: CASSSSSGGAGTQYF. The CDR3 nucleotides are TGTGCCAGCAGTTCGTCTAGCGGGGGGGCAGGGACCCAGTACTTC.

The chain links TRBV5-1 to TRBJ1-1, with TRBD1 identical over 7 bases. Losses at the gene ends were 4 bases for V and 3 bases for J; bases not matched to a gene: 6. The CDR3 runs 14 residues. The germline V gene has CDR1 SGHRS and CDR2 YFSETQ. This CDR3 is CASSATGTHTEAFF. For the CDR3, the DNA is TGCGCCAGCAGCGCGACAGGGACGCACACTGAAGCTTTCTTT.

Only a few counts were recorded for this clonotype. The V and J genes are TRBV5-1 and TRBJ1-1; possibly TRBD1 for D (5 bases). Germline CDR1 and CDR2: SGHRS and YFSETQ. V lost 4 bases and J lost 0, with 13 bases in between. The CDR3 runs to 15 residues. The CDR3 DNA reads TGCGCCAGCAGCGTGCAGGGAGCGGTGAACACTGAAGCTTTCTTT. Encoded protein: CASSVQGAVNTEAFF. Supplemented by reference TRBV5-1 and TRBJ1-1, the full variable domain reads KAGVTQTPRYLIKTRGQQVTLSCSPISGHRSVSWYQQTPGQGLQFLFEYFSETQRNKGNFPGRFSGRQFSNSRSEMNVSTLELGDSALYLCASSVQGAVNTEAFFGQGTRLTVV.

This clonotype showed up many times. V usage is TRBV12-3 or TRBV12-4 and J usage is TRBJ2-2, with TRBD1 matching over 7 bases. V lost 5 bases, J lost 2 bases, and 5 bases stayed unmatched. This CDR3 comprises 15 residues. The CDR3 DNA sequence: TGTGCCAGCAGTCCGTGGACAGGCAACACCGGGGAGCTGTTTTTT. Protein: CASSPWTGNTGELFF.

This clonotype was counted ten times or more. This chain connects TRBV6-1 to TRBJ2-1; TRBD2 matches at 11 bases. Germline V CDR1 and CDR2: MNHNS, SASEGT. V trimming: 8 bases; J trimming: 0 bases; junction bases outside the gene matches: 9. CDR3 size: 17 residues. CDR3 bases: TGTGCCAGCCGCGGGCTAGCGGGGGGCAGCTCCTACAATGAGCAGTTCTTC. Protein: CASRGLAGGSSYNEQFF.

This clonotype has a handful of counts. The V and J genes are TRBV5-1 and TRBJ1-1, with a weak D call TRBD1 (6 bases). V shed 2 bases and J shed 1 base, with 12 bases lying between them. Looked up from germline, CDR1 is SGHRS and CDR2 is YFSETQ. The CDR3 has 15 residues. The CDR3 sequence: CASSLQGVRNTEAFF. CDR3 sequence (DNA): TGCGCCAGCAGCTTACAGGGTGTTAGGAACACTGAAGCTTTCTTT.

In its sample, this clonotype was seen a few times. CDR3: CASRAGHSYEQYV. In DNA form, the CDR3 reads TGTGCCAGCAGAGCGGGACACTCCTACGAGCAGTACGTC. The rearrangement links TRBV28 to TRBJ2-7; a weak D match, TRBD2 (7 bases). The CDR3 consists of 13 residues. In germline, CDR1 is MDHEN, CDR2 SYDVKM. The ends were cut back, 6 bases at V and 0 bases at J, with 9 bases in the middle.

The genes are TRBV11-2 and TRBJ2-7; no definite D call. Germline values: CDR1 SGHAT, CDR2 FQNNGV. V was clipped by 3 bases and J by 4 bases, with 10 bases between them. The CDR3 is 13 amino acids. This chain's CDR3 is CASSFPDSYEQYF. CDR3 nucleotides: TGTGCCAGCAGCTTCCCAGACTCATACGAGCAGTACTTC.

This clonotype was found many times. The rearrangement uses TRBV28 and TRBJ2-1; no reliable D call. The CDR3 consists of 11 residues. Deletions cut 5 bases from V and 9 bases from J, with 8 bases between. The germline gives CDR1 MDHEN, CDR2 SYDVKM. CDR3 nucleotides: TGTGCCAGCAGTCTCTTAGGTGAGCAGTTCTTC. Translated, it gives CASSLLGEQFF.

This clonotype has at least ten counts. This chain uses TRBV4-1 with TRBJ2-7; perhaps TRBD1 as D (6 bases). CDR1 MGHRA and CDR2 YSYEKL come from the germline V gene. Trimming cost V 2 bases and J 2 bases, with 10 bases left between them. This CDR3 has 14 amino acids. This CDR3 reads CASSQKAGAYEQYV. The CDR3 nucleotides are TGCGCCAGCAGCCAAAAGGCAGGGGCCTACGAGCAGTACGTC.

The chain's CDR3 is CASSLGRGRTDTQYF. The CDR3 DNA follows: TGTGCCAGCAGCTTAGGAAGGGGGCGGACAGATACGCAGTATTTT. The chain employs TRBV11-2 and TRBJ2-3; TRBD1 matches 7 bases. Germline V gives CDR1 SGHAT, CDR2 FQNNGV. V lost 1 base to trimming and J lost 3 bases; unmatched junction nucleotides: 4. This CDR3 is built from 15 residues.

This clonotype came up a few times. This rearrangement joins TRBV7-6 to TRBJ2-5, with TRBD1 as a possible D gene (8 bases). Germline lookup yields CDR1 SGHVS and CDR2 FNYEAQ. This CDR3 comprises 14 residues. The V end was cut by 4 bases, the J end by 4 bases, with 13 bases between. The DNA of the CDR3 is TGTGCCAGCAGCTACAGGGGGAGGGCAGAGACCCAGTACTTC. Amino acid sequence: CASSYRGRAETQYF.

This clonotype was seen more than once but under ten times. The V call is TRBV7-8, the J call TRBJ2-7; TRBD2 matches 11 bases. The junction had 3 bases not matched to a gene; V was cut back by 5 bases and J by 3 bases. Germline values: CDR1 SGHVS, CDR2 FQNEAQ. This CDR3 has 14 amino acids. The CDR3 DNA follows: TGTGCCAGCAGCGAGACTAGCGGGGTCTACGAGCAGTACGTC. Protein product: CASSETSGVYEQYV.

This clonotype was picked up a small number of times. The genes are TRBV7-9 and TRBJ1-2; no definite D call. Germline V gene data show CDR1 as SEHNR and CDR2 as FQNEAQ (reference sequence). Trimming pared 8 bases from V and 4 bases from J, leaving 8 bases between. The CDR3 is 11 residues long. The CDR3 spells CASGGTYGYTF. CDR3 bases: TGTGCCAGCGGCGGAACCTATGGCTACACCTTC. The variable domain in full, with the rest retrieved from reference TRBV7-9 and TRBJ1-2, is DTGVSQNPRHKITKRGQNVTFRCDPISEHNRLYWYRQTLGQGPEFLTYFQNEAQLEKSRLLSDRFSAERPKGSFSTLEIQRTEQGDSAMYLCASGGTYGYTFGSGTRLTVV.

This clonotype was counted only a few times. The chain recombines TRBV5-1 with TRBJ2-5; tentatively, D is TRBD1 or TRBD2 (5 bases each). Trimming took 0 bases from V and 5 from J, leaving 11 bases between them. Germline values: CDR1 SGHRS, CDR2 YFSETQ. The CDR3 sequence is 14 residues long. In DNA, the CDR3 is TGCGCCAGCAGCTTGGCTCAGGGAGACGAGACCCAGTACTTC. Its protein is CASSLAQGDETQYF.

This clonotype turned up a few times. The chain employs TRBV19 and TRBJ1-5; TRBD1 is a possible D gene (6 bases). The CDR3 runs to 13 residues. The germline V and J ends were trimmed by 6 bases and 7 bases, with 13 bases remaining between them. Germline assignment: CDR1 LNHDA and CDR2 SQIVND (reference sequence). The CDR3 here is CASRTGYGQPQHF. CDR3 DNA: TGTGCCAGTAGAACAGGGTACGGACAGCCCCAGCATTTT.

This clonotype was seen a handful of times. The chain joins TRBV4-1 to TRBJ1-5, with D tentatively TRBD1 (6 bases). V was clipped by 7 bases and J by 0 bases, with 13 bases between them. Germline assignment: CDR1 MGHRA and CDR2 YSYEKL. This CDR3 is 15 amino acids long. CDR3 DNA sequence: TGCGCCAGCACCCAGGGGAGAAATAGCAATCAGCCCCAGCATTTT. It codes for CASTQGRNSNQPQHF.

This rearrangement joins TRBV6-5 to TRBJ1-6; weak D call: TRBD1 (5 bases). V gave up 6 bases and J gave up 7 bases, with 13 bases separating them. This CDR3 region has 14 residues. Germline V lookup: CDR1 MNHEY, CDR2 SVGAGI. The CDR3 spells CASRPGTGNSPLHF. For the CDR3, the DNA is TGTGCCAGCAGACCCGGGACGGGGAATTCACCCCTCCACTTT.